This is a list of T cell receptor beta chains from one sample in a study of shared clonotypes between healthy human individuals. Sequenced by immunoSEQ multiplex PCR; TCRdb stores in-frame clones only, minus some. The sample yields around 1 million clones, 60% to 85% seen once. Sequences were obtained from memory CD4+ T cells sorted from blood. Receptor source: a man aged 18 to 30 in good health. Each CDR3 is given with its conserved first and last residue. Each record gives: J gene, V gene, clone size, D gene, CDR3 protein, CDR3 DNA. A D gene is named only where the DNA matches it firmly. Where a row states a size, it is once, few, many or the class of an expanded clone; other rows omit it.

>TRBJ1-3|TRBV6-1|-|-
CASNMVLSSGNTIYF
TGTGCCAGCAATATGGTTTTAAGCTCTGGAAACACCATATATTTT
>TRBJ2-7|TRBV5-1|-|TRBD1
CASGTGGSPLEQYF
TGCGCCAGCGGTACAGGGGGCAGCCCTCTCGAGCAGTACTTC
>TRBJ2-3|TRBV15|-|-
CATSRAPGSTDTQYF
TGTGCCACCAGCAGAGCGCCAGGGAGCACAGATACGCAGTATTTT
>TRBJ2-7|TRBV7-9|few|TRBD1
CASAGQGFGEQYF
TGTGCCAGCGCGGGACAGGGGTTCGGCGAGCAGTACTTC
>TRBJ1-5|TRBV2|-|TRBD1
CASSPWTGGQPQHF
TGTGCCAGCAGCCCTTGGACAGGAGGGCAGCCCCAGCATTTT
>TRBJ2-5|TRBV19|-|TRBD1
CASKSTGSRGETQYF
TGTGCCAGTAAGTCGACAGGCTCCAGGGGGGAGACCCAGTACTTC
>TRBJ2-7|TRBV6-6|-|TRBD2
CASRSPGTSGYEQYF
TGTGCCAGCAGATCTCCCGGGACTAGCGGCTACGAGCAGTACTTC
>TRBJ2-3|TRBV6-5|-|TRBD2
CASSYVSGGAGDTQYF
TGTGCCAGCAGTTACGTCTCGGGAGGGGCAGGAGATACGCAGTATTTT
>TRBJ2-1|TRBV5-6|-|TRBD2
CASSSGLAGGNEQFF
TGTGCCAGCAGCTCGGGACTAGCGGGAGGAAATGAGCAGTTCTTC
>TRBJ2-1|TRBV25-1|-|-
CASSDLREYNEQFF
TGTGCCAGCAGTGATTTGAGGGAGTACAATGAGCAGTTCTTC
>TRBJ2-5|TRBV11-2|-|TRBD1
CASSLLPTGQETQYF
TGTGCCAGCAGCTTGTTGCCGACAGGGCAAGAGACCCAGTACTTC
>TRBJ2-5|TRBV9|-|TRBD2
CASSVGPAGGETQYF
TGTGCCAGCAGCGTAGGTCCCGCGGGAGGAGAGACCCAGTACTTC
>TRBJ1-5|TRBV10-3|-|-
CAIGSEESQPQHF
TGTGCCATCGGTTCAGAAGAAAGTCAGCCCCAGCATTTT
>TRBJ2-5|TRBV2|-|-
CASSGILLETQYF
TGTGCCAGCAGTGGGATCCTCCTAGAGACCCAGTACTTC
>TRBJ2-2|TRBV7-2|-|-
CASSFREGGELFF
TGTGCCAGCAGCTTTAGGGAAGGCGGGGAGCTGTTTTTT
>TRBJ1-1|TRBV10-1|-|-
CASSEGAGTEAFF
TGCGCCAGCAGTGAGGGGGCAGGTACTGAAGCTTTCTTT
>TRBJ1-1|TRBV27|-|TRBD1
CASSRDRVRDTEAFF
TGTGCCAGCAGCCGGGACAGGGTTCGGGACACTGAAGCTTTCTTT
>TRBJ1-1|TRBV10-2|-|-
CASRAGELNTEAFF
TGCGCCAGCCGGGCGGGCGAACTGAACACTGAAGCTTTCTTT
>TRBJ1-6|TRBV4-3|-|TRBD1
CASSQGGQGSYNSPLHF
TGCGCCAGCAGCCAAGGGGGACAGGGCTCCTATAATTCACCCCTCCACTTT
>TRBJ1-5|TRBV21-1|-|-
CASSPESPSGSCGNQPQHF
TGTGCCAGCAGCCCAGAGTCGCCGTCAGGGTCCTGCGGCAATCAGCCCCAGCATTTT
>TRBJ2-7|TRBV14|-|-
CASSQILSLTHEQYF
TGTGCCAGCAGCCAAATATTGAGCCTTACACACGAGCAGTACTTC
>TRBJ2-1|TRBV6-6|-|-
CASSSRQRVMYEQFF
TGTGCCAGCAGTTCCCGACAGAGGGTGATGTATGAGCAGTTCTTC
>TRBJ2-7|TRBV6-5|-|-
CASSYQGSDEQYF
TGTGCCAGCAGTTACCAGGGCTCGGACGAGCAGTACTTC
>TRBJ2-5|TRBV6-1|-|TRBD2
CASSGSGTSVETQYF
TGTGCCAGCAGTGGATCCGGGACTAGCGTAGAGACCCAGTACTTC
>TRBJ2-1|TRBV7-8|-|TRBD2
CASSLAMAGGYNEQFF
TGTGCCAGCAGCTTAGCGATGGCGGGAGGGTACAATGAGCAGTTCTTC
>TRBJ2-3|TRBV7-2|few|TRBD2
CASSWGGGGVGDTQYF
TGTGCCAGCAGCTGGGGGGGAGGCGGGGTAGGAGATACGCAGTATTTT
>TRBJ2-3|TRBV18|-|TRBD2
CASSLGLAGGTDTQYF
TGTGCCAGCTCCCTGGGACTAGCGGGGGGCACAGATACGCAGTATTTT
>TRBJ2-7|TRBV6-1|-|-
CASRGQYRQANEQYF
TGTGCCAGCAGAGGACAGTATCGACAAGCCAACGAGCAGTACTTC
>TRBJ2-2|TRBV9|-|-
CASSASRLGGELFF
TGTGCCAGCAGCGCCTCCCGGTTAGGGGGGGAGCTGTTTTTT
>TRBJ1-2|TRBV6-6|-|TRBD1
CASSGPGQLYGYTF
TGTGCCAGCAGTGGACCGGGACAGCTCTATGGCTACACCTTC
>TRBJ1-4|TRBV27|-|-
CASSSVLQGEKLFF
TGTGCCAGCAGTTCGGTCCTACAAGGAGAAAAACTGTTTTTT
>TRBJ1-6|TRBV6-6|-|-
CASSYSGQGTPLHF
TGTGCCAGCAGTTACTCGGGCCAGGGAACACCCCTCCACTTT
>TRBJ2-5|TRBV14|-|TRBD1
CASSSWTGGELETQYF
TGTGCCAGCAGCTCTTGGACAGGGGGCGAGTTGGAGACCCAGTACTTC
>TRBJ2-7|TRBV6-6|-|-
CASGVSYEQYF
TGTGCCAGCGGAGTCTCCTACGAGCAGTACTTC
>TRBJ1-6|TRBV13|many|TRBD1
CASSLVEGTGASPLHF
TGTGCCAGCAGCTTAGTTGAAGGGACAGGGGCTTCACCCCTCCACTTT
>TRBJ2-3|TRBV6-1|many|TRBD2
CASSELAGGPDTQYF
TGTGCCAGCAGTGAACTAGCGGGAGGGCCAGATACGCAGTATTTT
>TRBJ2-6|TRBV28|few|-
CASKGTLSSGANVLTF
TGTGCCAGCAAAGGCACCCTGAGCTCTGGGGCCAACGTCCTGACTTTC
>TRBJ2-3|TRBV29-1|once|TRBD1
CSAGTGGTDTQYF
TGCAGCGCCGGGACAGGGGGCACGGATACGCAGTATTTT
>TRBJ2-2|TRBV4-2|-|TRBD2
CASRGLAGGPSTGELFF
TGTGCCAGCAGGGGACTAGCGGGGGGTCCGAGCACCGGGGAGCTGTTTTTT
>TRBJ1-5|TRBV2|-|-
CASSGTSEGNQPQHF
TGTGCCAGCAGTGGGACTTCGGAGGGCAATCAGCCCCAGCATTTT